Below, one T cell receptor beta chain is given with its context. This sample was included in a study of CD8+ T cells in alopecia areata. The CDR3 is 12 residues long. Looked up from germline, CDR1 is SQVTM and CDR2 is ANQGSEA. V lost 1 base to trimming and J lost 7 bases, with 10 bases between them. cDNA serving as the sequencing template came from extracted, reverse transcribed RNA. This table comes from immunoSEQ multiplex PCR, and its TCRdb copy is limited to in-frame clones, with some not included. This table has fewer than 250,000 clones, more than 45% appearing once. The sequencing used CD4+ T cells sorted from blood, collected at week 0. The rearrangement uses TRBV29-1 and TRBJ1-2; D remains ambiguous. The source is a human donor with alopecia areata. CDR3 in amino acids: CSVEGGAAGYTF. The CDR3 nucleotides are TGCAGCGTTGAAGGGGGAGCCGCTGGCTACACCTTC.